Sequencing of this T cell receptor (beta chain) was carried out in a study of shared clonotypes between healthy human individuals. TCRdb's table, derived via immunoSEQ multiplex PCR, lists solely in-frame clones and lacks some. This table holds roughly 2,500,000 clones, 80% to 95% found once. The origin of this receptor is a young man in good health. Some clones in this sample may be carry-over from other donors' samples. The sample taken for sequencing was naive CD4+ T cells from PBMCs. This sample's subset: CD45RA+ positively selected.

The CDR3 DNA follows: TGTGCCAGCAGCCCATGGGGGCAGGGGGAAGCTTTCTTT. Protein product: CASSPWGQGEAFF. The chain employs TRBV7-2 and TRBJ1-1, with D possibly being TRBD1 (6 bases). The CDR3 is 13 residues long. Germline V gives CDR1 SGHTA, CDR2 FQGNSA. V was cut by 5 bases and J by 8 bases, with 15 bases left in between.